The rows below give T cell receptor beta chains drawn from one sample of a study of blood T cell repertoires in COVID-19. Some clones are missing from TCRdb's copy, which holds only in-frame ones; the method was immunoSEQ multiplex PCR. The data contain around 370,000 clones, roughly 90% of them seen just once; the ten biggest clones take up approximately 7.4%. The source material was peripheral blood. Every receptor here comes from a woman between 65 and 79 years old with COVID-19, enrolled during active disease. Each CDR3 is given with its conserved first and last residue. The D gene is left open where the match is weak. Expanded clones are given a class, and other clones once, few, many or no size at all.

j_call: TRBJ2-3; v_call: TRBV24-1; d_call: -; clone_size: few; cdr3_nt: TGTGCCACCAGTTCAACGGGGAGCAGCCACACAGATACGCAGTATTTT; cdr3_aa: CATSSTGSSHTDTQYF
j_call: TRBJ1-5; v_call: TRBV19; d_call: -; clone_size: -; cdr3_nt: TGTGCCAGTAGCCCCCGCGGGGCCGGGAGGCAGCCCCAGCATTTT; cdr3_aa: CASSPRGAGRQPQHF
j_call: TRBJ1-6; v_call: TRBV27; d_call: -; clone_size: -; cdr3_nt: TGTGCCAGCAGTTTACGGAGCTCCTATAATTCACCCCTCCACTTT; cdr3_aa: CASSLRSSYNSPLHF
j_call: TRBJ1-1; v_call: TRBV6-5; d_call: -; clone_size: -; cdr3_nt: TGTGCCAGCAGCTACAGCAACACTGAAGCTTTCTTT; cdr3_aa: CASSYSNTEAFF
j_call: TRBJ2-3; v_call: TRBV6-4; d_call: TRBD2; clone_size: -; cdr3_nt: TGTGCCAGCAGTCCGACTAGCGGGGGGAATACGCAGTATTTT; cdr3_aa: CASSPTSGGNTQYF
j_call: TRBJ2-1; v_call: TRBV7-2; d_call: TRBD2; clone_size: -; cdr3_nt: TGTGCCAGCTCCCTAGCGGACTCCTACAATGAGCAGTTCTTC; cdr3_aa: CASSLADSYNEQFF
j_call: TRBJ2-7; v_call: TRBV28; d_call: TRBD2; clone_size: -; cdr3_nt: TGTGCCAGCAGTTCCCCACGACTAGCCTCCTACGAGCAGTACTTC; cdr3_aa: CASSSPRLASYEQYF
j_call: TRBJ2-7; v_call: TRBV24-1; d_call: TRBD1; clone_size: -; cdr3_nt: TGTGCCACCAGTGATAACTCCGGGACAGCCTACGAGCAGTACTTC; cdr3_aa: CATSDNSGTAYEQYF
j_call: TRBJ1-2; v_call: TRBV5-1; d_call: TRBD1; clone_size: -; cdr3_nt: TGCGCCAGCAGCTTTACAGGGGGAATTGGCTACACCTTC; cdr3_aa: CASSFTGGIGYTF
j_call: TRBJ2-5; v_call: TRBV7-9; d_call: TRBD2; clone_size: -; cdr3_nt: TGTGCCAGCACGCGGACTAGCGGGGGGCAAGAGACCCAGTACTTC; cdr3_aa: CASTRTSGGQETQYF
j_call: TRBJ1-1; v_call: TRBV2; d_call: TRBD1; clone_size: once; cdr3_nt: TGTGCGAGCACGGGACAGGGGAACACTGAAGCTTTCTTT; cdr3_aa: CASTGQGNTEAFF
j_call: TRBJ1-2; v_call: TRBV15; d_call: -; clone_size: -; cdr3_nt: TGTGCCACCAGCAGTGACAGGTTTTATGGCTACACCTTC; cdr3_aa: CATSSDRFYGYTF
j_call: TRBJ2-7; v_call: TRBV10-3; d_call: TRBD1; clone_size: -; cdr3_nt: TGTGCCATCAGTGGTCTGACAGGGGATTCCCACGAGCAGTACTTC; cdr3_aa: CAISGLTGDSHEQYF
j_call: TRBJ1-4; v_call: TRBV5-1; d_call: TRBD1; clone_size: once; cdr3_nt: TGCGCCAGCAGCCGGGTAGGGGACAGTCGGGAAAAACTGTTTTTT; cdr3_aa: CASSRVGDSREKLFF
j_call: TRBJ2-1; v_call: TRBV12-3/TRBV12-4; d_call: -; clone_size: once; cdr3_nt: TGTGCCAGCACCCTGGTAGGGGACAATGAGCAGTTCTTC; cdr3_aa: CASTLVGDNEQFF
j_call: TRBJ1-5; v_call: TRBV5-5; d_call: TRBD1; clone_size: -; cdr3_nt: TGTGCCAGCAGCTCCGGGACAGGGCTGGGCAATCAGCCCCAGCATTTT; cdr3_aa: CASSSGTGLGNQPQHF
j_call: TRBJ1-4; v_call: TRBV7-2; d_call: TRBD1; clone_size: -; cdr3_nt: TGTGCCAGCAGCCCGACCGGGACAGGGGATGAAAAACTGTTTTTT; cdr3_aa: CASSPTGTGDEKLFF
j_call: TRBJ2-3; v_call: TRBV6-5; d_call: TRBD2; clone_size: -; cdr3_nt: TGTGCCAGCTCTCCTAGCGGGGGTAGGACAGATACGCAGTATTTT; cdr3_aa: CASSPSGGRTDTQYF
j_call: TRBJ2-2; v_call: TRBV7-2; d_call: TRBD2; clone_size: -; cdr3_nt: TGTGCCAGCAGCTTGGGACTAGCAGGCACCGGGGAGCTGTTTTTT; cdr3_aa: CASSLGLAGTGELFF
j_call: TRBJ1-1; v_call: TRBV19; d_call: -; clone_size: -; cdr3_nt: TGTGCCAGTAGTCCCCCTCCCGGCGGGTACACTGAAGCTTTCTTT; cdr3_aa: CASSPPPGGYTEAFF
j_call: TRBJ2-7; v_call: TRBV28; d_call: TRBD1; clone_size: -; cdr3_nt: TGTGCCAGCAGTTTGGGGGGCGGGACAGGGTACGAGCAGTACTTC; cdr3_aa: CASSLGGGTGYEQYF
j_call: TRBJ1-1; v_call: TRBV6-2/TRBV6-3; d_call: -; clone_size: -; cdr3_nt: TGTGCCAGCAGTTCCCCGCGGCGGGGGGAAGCTTTCTTT; cdr3_aa: CASSSPRRGEAFF
j_call: TRBJ1-1; v_call: TRBV7-3; d_call: -; clone_size: -; cdr3_nt: TGTGCCAGCAGCTTTACGGGGAACACTGAAGCTTTCTTT; cdr3_aa: CASSFTGNTEAFF
j_call: TRBJ1-5; v_call: TRBV28; d_call: -; clone_size: -; cdr3_nt: TGTGCCAGCAGTTTATGGCAGGGAAGTAGCAATCAGCCCCAGCATTTT; cdr3_aa: CASSLWQGSSNQPQHF
j_call: TRBJ2-3; v_call: TRBV2; d_call: TRBD1; clone_size: -; cdr3_nt: TGTGCCAGCAGTGGGGGACAGGGGGCCGCAGATACGCAGTATTTT; cdr3_aa: CASSGGQGAADTQYF
j_call: TRBJ2-5; v_call: TRBV6-5; d_call: TRBD1; clone_size: -; cdr3_nt: TGTGCCAGCAGCAGGACGAGACAGGGTGGAGAGACCCAGTACTTC; cdr3_aa: CASSRTRQGGETQYF
j_call: TRBJ1-2; v_call: TRBV1; d_call: -; clone_size: -; cdr3_nt: TGCACCAGCAGCCAAGACAGAGACAGGCAGAATAACTATGGCTACACCTTC; cdr3_aa: CTSSQDRDRQNNYGYTF
j_call: TRBJ2-7; v_call: TRBV3-1/TRBV3-2; d_call: TRBD2; clone_size: -; cdr3_nt: TGTGCCAGCAGCCAAGCAGCGGGGGGGGGCTACGAGCAGTACTTC; cdr3_aa: CASSQAAGGGYEQYF
j_call: TRBJ2-7; v_call: TRBV12-3/TRBV12-4; d_call: -; clone_size: -; cdr3_nt: TGTGCCAGCAGTCTCGCCGGGAATACCGAGCAGTACTTC; cdr3_aa: CASSLAGNTEQYF
j_call: TRBJ2-1; v_call: TRBV9; d_call: TRBD1; clone_size: -; cdr3_nt: TGTGCCAGCAGCGTAGGAGGACAGGGTTTCGATGAGCAGTTCTTC; cdr3_aa: CASSVGGQGFDEQFF
j_call: TRBJ1-1; v_call: TRBV2; d_call: -; clone_size: -; cdr3_nt: TGTGCCAGCAGGGGCCCCGAAGGGGCTGAAGCTTTCTTT; cdr3_aa: CASRGPEGAEAFF
j_call: TRBJ2-3; v_call: TRBV6-2/TRBV6-3; d_call: TRBD2; clone_size: -; cdr3_nt: TGTGCCAGCAGTTACCTGGGCGGGGGGGCCGTGACAGATACGCAGTATTTT; cdr3_aa: CASSYLGGGAVTDTQYF
j_call: TRBJ1-1; v_call: TRBV5-4; d_call: TRBD1; clone_size: -; cdr3_nt: TGTGCCAGCAGCCTCCGGGACAGGGAAGACACTGAAGCTTTCTTT; cdr3_aa: CASSLRDREDTEAFF
j_call: TRBJ1-4; v_call: TRBV19; d_call: -; clone_size: -; cdr3_nt: TGTGCCAGTAGTGACCTGACAGTCTTGGGGCGAGAAAAACTGTTTTTT; cdr3_aa: CASSDLTVLGREKLFF
j_call: TRBJ2-7; v_call: TRBV10-3; d_call: TRBD2; clone_size: -; cdr3_nt: TGTGCCATCAAGAGGGAGGGGTCCCGGTACGAGCAGTACTTC; cdr3_aa: CAIKREGSRYEQYF
j_call: TRBJ1-5; v_call: TRBV5-6; d_call: -; clone_size: -; cdr3_nt: TGTGCCAGCAGCTTGGGGTTCGGGTTGGGCAATCAGCCCCAGCATTTT; cdr3_aa: CASSLGFGLGNQPQHF
j_call: TRBJ2-2; v_call: TRBV19; d_call: TRBD1; clone_size: -; cdr3_nt: TGTGCCAGTAGCCGATTCCGGGACAGCTTCACCGGGGAGCTGTTTTTT; cdr3_aa: CASSRFRDSFTGELFF
j_call: TRBJ1-1; v_call: TRBV5-1; d_call: -; clone_size: -; cdr3_nt: TGCGCCAGCAGCTTGGACGGGGGGGCGAATACTGAAGCTTTCTTT; cdr3_aa: CASSLDGGANTEAFF
j_call: TRBJ1-2; v_call: TRBV27; d_call: TRBD1; clone_size: -; cdr3_nt: TGTGCCAGCAGTGGACAGGGAGACTATGGCTACACCTTC; cdr3_aa: CASSGQGDYGYTF
j_call: TRBJ2-1; v_call: TRBV10-2; d_call: TRBD2; clone_size: -; cdr3_nt: TGCGCCAGCAGTGAGTCTAGCGGGGCCTCCAATGAGCAGTTCTTC; cdr3_aa: CASSESSGASNEQFF
j_call: TRBJ2-4; v_call: TRBV6-2/TRBV6-3; d_call: TRBD2; clone_size: once; cdr3_nt: TGTGCCAGCAGTTTCAGGACTAGCGGTAAAAACATTCAGTACTTC; cdr3_aa: CASSFRTSGKNIQYF
j_call: TRBJ2-1; v_call: TRBV29-1; d_call: TRBD2; clone_size: -; cdr3_nt: TGCAGCGTTTCGGGACTAGCGGGGAATGAGCAGTTCTTC; cdr3_aa: CSVSGLAGNEQFF
j_call: TRBJ1-4; v_call: TRBV19; d_call: -; clone_size: -; cdr3_nt: TGTGCCAGTAGTATGAAGTCGGGAGGTACTGAAAAACTGTTTTTT; cdr3_aa: CASSMKSGGTEKLFF
j_call: TRBJ1-1; v_call: TRBV12-3/TRBV12-4; d_call: -; clone_size: -; cdr3_nt: TGTGCCAGCAGTTCCTCGGGGGCTGAAGCTTTCTTT; cdr3_aa: CASSSSGAEAFF
j_call: TRBJ1-1; v_call: TRBV5-1; d_call: -; clone_size: once; cdr3_nt: TGCGCCAGCAGCTTGGAGGGGGTACACTTGAACACTGAAGCTTTCTTT; cdr3_aa: CASSLEGVHLNTEAFF
j_call: TRBJ1-5; v_call: TRBV10-3; d_call: -; clone_size: -; cdr3_nt: TGTGCCATCAACGCTCGGGGAGGGATGCCCCAGCATTTT; cdr3_aa: CAINARGGMPQHF
j_call: TRBJ1-2; v_call: TRBV27; d_call: TRBD1; clone_size: -; cdr3_nt: TGTGCCAGCACACCGCACAGGGGTAACTATGGCTACACCTTC; cdr3_aa: CASTPHRGNYGYTF
j_call: TRBJ1-1; v_call: TRBV5-1; d_call: TRBD1; clone_size: -; cdr3_nt: TGCGCCAGCAGCTATGACAGGGGATGGACTGAAGCTTTCTTT; cdr3_aa: CASSYDRGWTEAFF
j_call: TRBJ1-3; v_call: TRBV5-1; d_call: -; clone_size: -; cdr3_nt: TGCGCCAGCAGCACAGGACAGACTGGAAACACCATATATTTT; cdr3_aa: CASSTGQTGNTIYF